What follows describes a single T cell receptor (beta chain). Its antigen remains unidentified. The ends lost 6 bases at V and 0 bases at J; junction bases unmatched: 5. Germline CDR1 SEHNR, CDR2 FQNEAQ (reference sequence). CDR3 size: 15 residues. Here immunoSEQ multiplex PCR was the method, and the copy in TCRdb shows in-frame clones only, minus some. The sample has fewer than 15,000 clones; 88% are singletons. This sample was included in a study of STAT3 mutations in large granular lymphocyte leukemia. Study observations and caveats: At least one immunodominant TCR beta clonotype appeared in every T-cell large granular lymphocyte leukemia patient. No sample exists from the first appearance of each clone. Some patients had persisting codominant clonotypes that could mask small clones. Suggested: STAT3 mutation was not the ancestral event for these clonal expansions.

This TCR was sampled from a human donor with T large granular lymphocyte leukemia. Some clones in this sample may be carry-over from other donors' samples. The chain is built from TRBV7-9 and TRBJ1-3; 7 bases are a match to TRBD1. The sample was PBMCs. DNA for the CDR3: TGTGCCAGCAGTCCTACAGGGGCCTCTGGAAACACCATATATTTT. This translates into CASSPTGASGNTIYF.